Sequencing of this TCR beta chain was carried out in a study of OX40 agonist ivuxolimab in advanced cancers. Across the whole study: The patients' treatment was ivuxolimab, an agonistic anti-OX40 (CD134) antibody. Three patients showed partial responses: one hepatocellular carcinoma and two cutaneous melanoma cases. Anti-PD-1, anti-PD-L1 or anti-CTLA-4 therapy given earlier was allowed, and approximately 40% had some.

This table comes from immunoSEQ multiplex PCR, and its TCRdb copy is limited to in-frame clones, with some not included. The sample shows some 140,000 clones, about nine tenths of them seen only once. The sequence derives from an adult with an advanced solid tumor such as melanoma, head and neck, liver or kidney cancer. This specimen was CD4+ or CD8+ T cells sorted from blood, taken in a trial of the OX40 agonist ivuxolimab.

CDR3 bases: TGTGCCAGCAGTGGGATTAGCGGGAGTTACGAGCAGTACTTC. It yields the protein CASSGISGSYEQYF. J is TRBJ2-7 and V is TRBV2; 9 positions match TRBD2. The V gene end was trimmed by 4 bases and the J gene end by 4 bases; junction bases not matched to a gene: 5. Germline lookup yields CDR1 SNHLY and CDR2 FYNNEI. This CDR3 is built from 14 residues.